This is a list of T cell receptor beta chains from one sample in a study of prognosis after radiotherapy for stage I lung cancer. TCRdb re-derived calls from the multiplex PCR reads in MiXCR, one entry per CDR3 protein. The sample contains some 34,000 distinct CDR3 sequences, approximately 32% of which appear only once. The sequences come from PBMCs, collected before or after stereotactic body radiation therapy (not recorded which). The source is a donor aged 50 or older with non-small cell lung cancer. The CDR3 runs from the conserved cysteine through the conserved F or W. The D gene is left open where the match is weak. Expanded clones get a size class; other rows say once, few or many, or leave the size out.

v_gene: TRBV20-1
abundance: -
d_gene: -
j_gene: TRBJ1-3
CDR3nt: TGCAGTGCATTAGGAGGTGGAAACACCATATATTTT
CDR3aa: CSALGGGNTIYF

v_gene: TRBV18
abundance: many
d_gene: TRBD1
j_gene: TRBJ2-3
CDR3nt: TGTGCCAGCTCACCTTCGACAGGGGCGAGGGATACGCAGTATTTT
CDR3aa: CASSPSTGARDTQYF

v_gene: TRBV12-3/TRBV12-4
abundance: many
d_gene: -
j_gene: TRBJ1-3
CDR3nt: TGTGCCACCCGTTGGCGGGCAAGCTCTGGAAACACCATATATTTT
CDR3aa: CATRWRASSGNTIYF

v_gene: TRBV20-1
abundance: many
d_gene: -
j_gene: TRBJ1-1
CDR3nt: TGCAGTGCTTCACCGGAGGGGTCGTTGAACACTGAAGCTTTCTTT
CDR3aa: CSASPEGSLNTEAFF

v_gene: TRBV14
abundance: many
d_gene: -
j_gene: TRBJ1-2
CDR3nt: TGTGCCAGCAGCCCGCGAAGCGGCTGGGGTGGCTACACCTTC
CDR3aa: CASSPRSGWGGYTF

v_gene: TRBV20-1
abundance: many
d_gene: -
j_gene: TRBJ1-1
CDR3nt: TGCAGTGCTAGAGGGCAACAGATAATGAACACTGAAGCTTTCTTT
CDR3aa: CSARGQQIMNTEAFF

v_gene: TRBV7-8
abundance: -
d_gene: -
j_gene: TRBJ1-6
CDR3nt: TGTGCCAGCAGCTTAGATAATTCACCCCTCCACTTT
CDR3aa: CASSLDNSPLHF

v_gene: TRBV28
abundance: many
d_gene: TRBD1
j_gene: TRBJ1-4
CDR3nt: TGTGCCAGCAGTTCAGACCAGGGGGCCCGTGCAACTAATGAAAAACTGTTTTTT
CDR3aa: CASSSDQGARATNEKLFF

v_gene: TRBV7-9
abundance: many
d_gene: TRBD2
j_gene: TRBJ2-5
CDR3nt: TGTGCCAGCAGCCCCCCCCGCGGGGGGATCCAAGAGACCCAGTACTTC
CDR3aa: CASSPPRGGIQETQYF

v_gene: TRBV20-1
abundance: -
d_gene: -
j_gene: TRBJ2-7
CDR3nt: TGCAGTGCTATCGTCGGGGGATCTCACGAGCAGTACTTC
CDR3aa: CSAIVGGSHEQYF

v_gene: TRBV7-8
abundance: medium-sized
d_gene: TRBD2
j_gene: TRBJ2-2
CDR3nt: TGTGCCAGCAGGATTAGCGGGGGGTCCACCGGGGAGCTGTTTTTT
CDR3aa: CASRISGGSTGELFF

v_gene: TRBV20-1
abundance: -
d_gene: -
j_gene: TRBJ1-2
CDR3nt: TGCAGTGCTTGGGGGGAGAACTATGGCTACACCTTC
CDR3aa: CSAWGENYGYTF

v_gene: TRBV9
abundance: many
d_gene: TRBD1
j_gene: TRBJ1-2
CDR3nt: TGTGCCAGCAGCTCTCCGGGACAGTGGAATGGCTACACCTTC
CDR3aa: CASSSPGQWNGYTF

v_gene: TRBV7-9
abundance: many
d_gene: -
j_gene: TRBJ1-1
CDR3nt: TGTGCCAGCAGCTTGGAGGGCATTGGCACTGAAGCTTTCTTT
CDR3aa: CASSLEGIGTEAFF

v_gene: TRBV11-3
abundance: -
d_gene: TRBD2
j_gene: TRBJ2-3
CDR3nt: TGTGCCAGCAGCCACCCACTAGCGGTTCCAGATACGCAGTATTTT
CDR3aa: CASSHPLAVPDTQYF

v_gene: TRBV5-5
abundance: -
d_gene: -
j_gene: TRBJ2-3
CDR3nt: TGTGCCAGCAGCTTGGGGACACAGGGCCTGACGACAGATACGCAGTATTTT
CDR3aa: CASSLGTQGLTTDTQYF

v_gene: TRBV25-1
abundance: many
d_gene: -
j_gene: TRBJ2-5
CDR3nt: TGTGCCAGCAGTTATAGGTCGGGGGAGACCCAGTACTTC
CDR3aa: CASSYRSGETQYF

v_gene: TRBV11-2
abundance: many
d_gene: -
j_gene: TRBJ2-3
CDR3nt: TGTGCCAGCAGCTTATTTTCCCTCAGGGGAGATACGCAGTATTTT
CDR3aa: CASSLFSLRGDTQYF

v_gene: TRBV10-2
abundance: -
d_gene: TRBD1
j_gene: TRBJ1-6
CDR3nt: TGCGCCAGCAGTACACAGGGGTCCAAAAATTCACCCCTCCACTTT
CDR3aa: CASSTQGSKNSPLHF

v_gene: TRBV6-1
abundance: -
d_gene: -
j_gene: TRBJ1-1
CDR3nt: TGTGCCAGCGGGAGACAGAACACTGAAGCTTTCTTT
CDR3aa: CASGRQNTEAFF

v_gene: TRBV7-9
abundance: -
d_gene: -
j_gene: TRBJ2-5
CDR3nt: TGTGCCACCTTGATCGGGGCGTTTGGGGAGACCCAGTACTTC
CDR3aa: CATLIGAFGETQYF

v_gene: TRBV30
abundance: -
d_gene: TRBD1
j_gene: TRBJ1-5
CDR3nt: TGTGCCTGGAAAAACCCCGGGACAGTTAGCAATCAGCCCCAGCATTTT
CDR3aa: CAWKNPGTVSNQPQHF

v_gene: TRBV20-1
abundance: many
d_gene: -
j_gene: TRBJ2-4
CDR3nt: TGCAGTGCTAGAGAGCCTTTAGCCAAAAACATTCAGTACTTC
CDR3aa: CSAREPLAKNIQYF

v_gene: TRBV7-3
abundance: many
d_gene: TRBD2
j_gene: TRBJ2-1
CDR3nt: TGTGCCAGCAGCTTAGGCGGGGGGAACGGTGAGCAGTTCTTC
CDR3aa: CASSLGGGNGEQFF

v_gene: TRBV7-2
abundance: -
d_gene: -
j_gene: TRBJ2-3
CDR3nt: TGTGCCAGCAGCCAAACCAACGGGTGGTCGGCAGATACGCAGTATTTT
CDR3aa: CASSQTNGWSADTQYF

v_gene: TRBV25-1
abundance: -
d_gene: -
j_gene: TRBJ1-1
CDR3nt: TGTGCCAGCTACGGACATTTGAACACTGAAGCTTTCTTT
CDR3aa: CASYGHLNTEAFF

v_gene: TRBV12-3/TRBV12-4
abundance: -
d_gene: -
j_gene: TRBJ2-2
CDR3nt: TGTGTCAGCAAACCAGGGTGGGGCACCGGGCAGCTGTTTTTT
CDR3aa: CVSKPGWGTGQLFF

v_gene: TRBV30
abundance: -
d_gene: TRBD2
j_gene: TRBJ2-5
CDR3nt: TGTGCCTGGAGTCTGGTAGCGGGGGGGGAGACCCAGTACTTC
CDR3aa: CAWSLVAGGETQYF

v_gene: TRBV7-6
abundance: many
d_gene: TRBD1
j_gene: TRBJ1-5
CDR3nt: TGTGCCAGCAGCTTAGCTCACAGGGGCCAGCCCCAGCATTTT
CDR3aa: CASSLAHRGQPQHF

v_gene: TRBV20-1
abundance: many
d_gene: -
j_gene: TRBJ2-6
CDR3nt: TGCAGTGCTAGCTTACCCTCTGGGGCCAACGTCCTGACTTTC
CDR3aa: CSASLPSGANVLTF

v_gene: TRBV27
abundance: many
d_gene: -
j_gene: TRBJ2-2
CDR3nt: TGTGCCAGCAGTTTAACCGGGACACGGACGGTAGGGGAGCTGTTTTTT
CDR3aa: CASSLTGTRTVGELFF

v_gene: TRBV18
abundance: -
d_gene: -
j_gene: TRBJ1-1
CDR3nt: TGTGCCAGCTCACCACCGACAACCAAAGGAGCTTTCTTT
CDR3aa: CASSPPTTKGAFF

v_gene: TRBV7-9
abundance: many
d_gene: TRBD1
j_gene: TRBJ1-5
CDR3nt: TGTGCCAGCAGCCCAGACAGGGGAAATCAGCCCCAGCATTTT
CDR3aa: CASSPDRGNQPQHF

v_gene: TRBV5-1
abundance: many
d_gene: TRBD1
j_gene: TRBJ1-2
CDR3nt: TGCGCCAGCACCCGATCGGGACAGGGGAGCTATGGCTACACCTTC
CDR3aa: CASTRSGQGSYGYTF

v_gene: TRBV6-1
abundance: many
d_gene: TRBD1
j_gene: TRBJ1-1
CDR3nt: TGTGCCAGCACTTTTCAGGGGGGTGGGAGGACTGAAGCTTTCTTT
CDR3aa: CASTFQGGGRTEAFF

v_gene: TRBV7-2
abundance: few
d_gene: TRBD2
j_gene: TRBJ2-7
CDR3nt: TGTGCCAGCAGCTTAAGACTAGCGGGGAACTCCTACGAGCAGTACTTC
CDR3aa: CASSLRLAGNSYEQYF

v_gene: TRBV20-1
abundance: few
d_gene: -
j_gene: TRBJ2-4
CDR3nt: TGCAGTGCTAGAGACCAGGGGATGGGCAAAAACATTAAGTACTTC
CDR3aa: CSARDQGMGKNIKYF

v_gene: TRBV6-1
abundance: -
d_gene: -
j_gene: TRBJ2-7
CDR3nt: TGTGCCAGCAGTAACGGACAGTGGGTGTGGGAGCAGTACTTC
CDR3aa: CASSNGQWVWEQYF

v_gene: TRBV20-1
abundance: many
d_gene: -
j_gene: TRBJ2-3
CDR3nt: TGCAGTGCTGTTGGAGCTACAGCTTCGCAGTATTTT
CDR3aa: CSAVGATASQYF

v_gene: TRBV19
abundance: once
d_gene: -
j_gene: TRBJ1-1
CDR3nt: TGTGCCAGTAGTATAGAACCGGGGGCGTTTGCTGAAGCTTTCTTT
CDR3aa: CASSIEPGAFAEAFF

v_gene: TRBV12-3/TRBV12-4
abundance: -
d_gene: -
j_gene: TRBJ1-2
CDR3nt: TGTGCCAGCAGTACGGGGGGGGGGTGGACCTATGGCTACACCTTC
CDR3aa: CASSTGGGWTYGYTF

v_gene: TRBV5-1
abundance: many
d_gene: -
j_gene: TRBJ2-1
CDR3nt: TGCGCCAGCAGCTCCCCGGGACGTAAAGAGATCAATGAGCAGTTCTTC
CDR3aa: CASSSPGRKEINEQFF

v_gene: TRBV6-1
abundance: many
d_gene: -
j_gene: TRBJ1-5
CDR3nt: TGTGCCAGCACCCACACTAGCAATCAGCCCCAGCATTTT
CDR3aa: CASTHTSNQPQHF

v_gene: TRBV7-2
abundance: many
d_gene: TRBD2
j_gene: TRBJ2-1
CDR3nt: TGTGCCAGCAGCTTAGTTTCGACTAGCGGGGGGGGATTGCAGTTCTTC
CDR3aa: CASSLVSTSGGGLQFF

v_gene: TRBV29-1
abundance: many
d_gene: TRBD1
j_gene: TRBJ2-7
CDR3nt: TGCAGCGTTGAAGCCGGGACAGCCCGGTCCTACGAGCAGTACTTC
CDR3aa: CSVEAGTARSYEQYF

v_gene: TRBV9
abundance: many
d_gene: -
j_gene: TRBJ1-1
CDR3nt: TGTGCCAGCAGCGTGGGGCGGGAGAACACTGAAGCTTTCTTT
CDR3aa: CASSVGRENTEAFF

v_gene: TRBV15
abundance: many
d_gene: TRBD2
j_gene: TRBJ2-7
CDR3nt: TGTGCCACCAGCAGAGTAGCAGAGGCTCCCGCGGGAGGTGAGCAGTACTTC
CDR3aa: CATSRVAEAPAGGEQYF

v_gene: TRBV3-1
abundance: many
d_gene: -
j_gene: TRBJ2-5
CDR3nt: TGTGCCAGCAGTCTCACCGGGACGGACATCGGGCAGACCCAGTACTTC
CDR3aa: CASSLTGTDIGQTQYF

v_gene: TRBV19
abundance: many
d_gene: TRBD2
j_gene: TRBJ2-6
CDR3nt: TGTGCCAGTAGTATGGGAGGGTACGGGGCGACTGCCACCTCTGGGGCCAACGTCCTGACTTTC
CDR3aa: CASSMGGYGATATSGANVLTF

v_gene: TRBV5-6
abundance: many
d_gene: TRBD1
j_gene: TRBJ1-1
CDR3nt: TGTGCCAGCAGCGGGGGGGGGACAGGGAAAACTGAAGCTTTCTTT
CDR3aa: CASSGGGTGKTEAFF

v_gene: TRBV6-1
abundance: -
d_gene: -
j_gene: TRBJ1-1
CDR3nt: TGTGCCAGCATACCTGGGGGCAGTCGGGCTGAAGCTTTCTTT
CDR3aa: CASIPGGSRAEAFF

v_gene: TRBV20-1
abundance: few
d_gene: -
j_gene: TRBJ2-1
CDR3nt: TGCAGTGCTAGAGTCGGGGAAACGGCTTTGAGGAATGAGCAGTTCTTC
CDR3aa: CSARVGETALRNEQFF